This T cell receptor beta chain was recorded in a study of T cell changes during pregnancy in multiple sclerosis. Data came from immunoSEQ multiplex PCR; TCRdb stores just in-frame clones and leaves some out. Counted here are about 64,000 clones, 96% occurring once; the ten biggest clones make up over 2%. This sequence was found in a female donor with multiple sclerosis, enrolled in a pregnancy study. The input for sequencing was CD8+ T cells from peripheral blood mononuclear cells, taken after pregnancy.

This CDR3 is CASSPLTSTGKLFF. The CDR3 coding sequence is TGTGCCAGCTCACCGCTAACCTCGACAGGGAAACTGTTTTTT. The chain links TRBV18 to TRBJ1-4; the match to TRBD1 covers 7 bases. This CDR3 is 14 amino acids long. Germline CDR1 KGHSH, CDR2 LQKENI. Trimming removed 3 bases from V and 11 bases from J; junction bases left unmatched: 9. Variable domain in full (rest from reference TRBV18 and TRBJ1-4): NAGVMQNPRHLVRRRGQEARLRCSPMKGHSHVYWYRQLPEEGLKFMVYLQKENIIDESGMPKERFSAEFPKEGPSILRIQQVVRGDSAAYFCASSPLTSTGKLFFGSGTQLSVL.